This entry lists 9 T cell receptor beta chains sequenced from one sample in a study of T cell clonality in common variable immunodeficiency. Study-wide results and limits: In common variable immunodeficiency, TCR beta chains reportedly carried fewer deletions and N-nucleotide insertions.

The assay was immunoSEQ multiplex PCR, and TCRdb's table has in-frame clones only and misses some. The repertoire consists of more than 20,000 clones, none detected only once. The antigens these receptors bind are not known. The material sequenced was peripheral blood mononuclear cells. These receptors all stem from a human donor with common variable immunodeficiency.

This clone was detected ten times or more. The CDR3 goes on 3 residues after the read ends, and that part is filled in from the germline J gene. V and J are TRBV9 and TRBJ2-5, with D maybe TRBD2 (6 bases). The CDR3 length is 14 residues. The V and J ends lost 4 bases and 5 bases respectively, with 15 bases between them. Germline lookup yields CDR1 SGDLS and CDR2 YYNGEE. CDR3 sequence reads: CASSLSGSDETQYF. CDR3 bases read: TGTGCCAGCAGCCTCAGCGGGTCCGATGAGACC. The variable domain in full, with the rest retrieved from reference TRBV9 and TRBJ2-5, is DSGVTQTPKHLITATGQRVTLRCSPRSGDLSVYWYQQSLDQGLQFLIQYYNGEERAKGNILERFSAQQFPDLHSELNLSSLELGDSALYFCASSLSGSDETQYFGPGTRLLVL.

This clone was counted ten times or more. The sequence runs out 3 residues before the end of the CDR3; the remainder is reconstructed from the germline J gene. The chain combines TRBV5-4 with TRBJ2-5; TRBD2 matches 8 bases. The ends lost 4 bases at V and 5 bases at J; junction bases unmatched: 7. The CDR3 has 14 residues. Germline V gene data show CDR1 as SGHNT and CDR2 as YYREEE (reference sequence). The CDR3 protein is CASSPAGEWETQYF. The sequenced part of the CDR3 DNA is TGTGCCAGCAGCCCAGCGGGGGAGTGGGAGACC.

Of note for this clone: The CDR3 extends 3 residues past the end of the read, so its final part is completed from the germline J gene. The chain links TRBV7-8 to TRBJ1-3; D may be TRBD1 (5 bases). This CDR3 is 13 amino acids long. V was cut by 5 bases and J by 7 bases, with 12 bases left in between. CDR1 and CDR2 (germline): SGHVS, FQNEAQ. The sequenced part of the CDR3 DNA is TGTGCCAGCAGCCCGACTCAGGGTAACACC. The encoded protein is CASSPTQGNT. The whole CDR3 reads CASSPTQGNTIYF.

In this sample, this clone turned up many times. The DNA ends 3 residues before the CDR3 does, and the rest of the CDR3 is filled in from the germline J gene. The chain has TRBV5-5 and TRBJ2-5; 8 bases line up with TRBD1. The V segment lost 4 bases and the J segment 5 bases; nucleotides outside the gene matches: 10. CDR1 and CDR2 (germline): SGHKS, YYEKEE (reference sequence). The length of the CDR3 is 15 residues. CDR3 in amino acids: CASSIGQGLYETQYF. The covered CDR3 bases are TGTGCCAGCAGCATAGGACAGGGCCTTTACGAGACC.

In its sample, this clone was seen a few times. The read ends 3 residues early relative to the CDR3; the germline J gene fills the gap. J is TRBJ1-3 and V is TRBV20-1; D gene uncertain. The length of the CDR3 is 14 residues. Trimming pared 7 bases from V and 1 base from J, leaving 14 bases between. Germline assignment: CDR1 DFQATT and CDR2 SNEGSKA (reference sequence). The CDR3 region is CSVPQHLSGNTIYF. The CDR3 DNA, read in part, is TGCAGTGTCCCGCAACATTTATCTGGAAACACC.

This clone was observed a handful of times. With the read ending 3 residues before the CDR3 end, the germline J gene is used to fill in that end. The chain combines TRBV5-1 with TRBJ1-4; no reliable D call. The V end lost 0 bases, the J end lost 2 bases, and 5 bases lay between the germline ends. The CDR3 loop spans 14 amino acids. Germline values: CDR1 SGHRS, CDR2 YFSETQ. The CDR3 loop is CASSLGPTNEKLFF. CDR3 bases read: TGCGCCAGCAGCTTGGGGCCGACTAATGAAAAA. The whole variable domain, remainder taken from reference TRBV5-1 and TRBJ1-4, is KAGVTQTPRYLIKTRGQQVTLSCSPISGHRSVSWYQQTPGQGLQFLFEYFSETQRNKGNFPGRFSGRQFSNSRSEMNVSTLELGDSALYLCASSLGPTNEKLFFGSGTQLSVL.

With regard to this clone: The CDR3 end is not reached by the read, which stops 3 residues before it; the germline J gene fills it in. This sequence joins TRBV20-1 and TRBJ2-1; 7 bases map to TRBD2. The ends lost 3 bases at V and 6 bases at J; junction bases unmatched: 5. CDR3 length: 13 amino acids. Germline V gene lookup returns CDR1 DFQATT and CDR2 SNEGSKA (reference sequence). CDR3 DNA, as far as it was read: TGCAGTGCTAGGAGGCTAGCGGCCAATGAG. Translating gives CSARRLAANE. Given in full, the CDR3 is CSARRLAANEQFF.

About this clone itself: Coverage ceases 3 residues before the CDR3 finishes, and the germline J gene fills in the end. The chain has TRBV7-9 and TRBJ1-5; D not certain. CDR1 is SEHNR and CDR2 is FQNEAQ in the germline V gene (reference sequence). With 5 bases removed from V and 8 bases from J, the gap between germline ends came to 10 bases. The CDR3 consists of 12 residues. Partial CDR3 DNA: TGTGCCAGCAGCGCGGGCGGGGAGCCC. It is translated as CASSAGGEP. The complete CDR3 protein is CASSAGGEPQHF.

This clone was seen repeatedly, ten times or more. The read stops 3 residues short of the end of the CDR3; the missing end is completed from the germline J gene. The chain carries TRBV5-1 and TRBJ2-1; possibly TRBD1 for D (6 bases). The CDR3 sequence is 17 residues long. V dropped 0 bases and J dropped 7 bases, with 20 bases sitting between them. Germline lookup yields CDR1 SGHRS and CDR2 YFSETQ. The CDR3 sequence: CASSLAYLIGTPNEQFF. CDR3 DNA (partial): TGCGCCAGCAGCTTGGCTTACTTGATTGGGACACCGAATGAG. Based on the CDR3 plus reference TRBV5-1 and TRBJ2-1, the full variable domain is KAGVTQTPRYLIKTRGQQVTLSCSPISGHRSVSWYQQTPGQGLQFLFEYFSETQRNKGNFPGRFSGRQFSNSRSEMNVSTLELGDSALYLCASSLAYLIGTPNEQFFGPGTRLTVL.